These 21 T cell receptor beta chains were all obtained from the same sample, sequenced in a study of blood T cell repertoires in COVID-19. The protocol was immunoSEQ multiplex PCR, while the TCRdb copy is restricted to in-frame clones and leaves out a portion. The data show around 180,000 clones, approximately 86% seen once. The sequenced sample consisted of peripheral blood. These receptor sequences come from a woman older than 75 with acute or convalescent COVID-19.

The CDR3 DNA reads TGTGCCAGCAGCCAAGATTGGAGCGGGAAGACCTACAATGAGCAGTTCTTC. Translated, it gives CASSQDWSGKTYNEQFF. This chain links TRBV3-1 (or the pseudogene TRBV3-2) with TRBJ2-1; 7 nucleotides line up with TRBD2. Trimming at V came to 0 bases and at J to 2 bases, leaving 7 bases not matched to a gene. Germline V gene lookup returns CDR1 LGHDT and CDR2 YNNKEL (reference sequence). The CDR3 has 17 amino acids.

The rearrangement links TRBV7-8 to TRBJ2-4; possibly TRBD1 for D (6 bases). Germline-derived CDR1 and CDR2 are SGHVS and FQNEAQ. The CDR3 has 15 residues. V was pared by 5 bases and J by 7 bases, with 18 bases between. In nucleotides, the CDR3 is TGTGCCAGCAGCCGACGGACAGCCCCCTGGAACATTCAGTACTTC. This codes for CASSRRTAPWNIQYF. Filled out from reference TRBV7-8 and TRBJ2-4, the complete variable domain reads GAGVSQSPRYKVAKRGQDVALRCDPISGHVSLFWYQQALGQGPEFLTYFQNEAQLDKSGLPSDRFFAERPEGSVSTLKIQRTQQEDSAVYLCASSRRTAPWNIQYFGAGTRLSVL.

The chain joins TRBV3-1 (or the pseudogene TRBV3-2) to TRBJ1-1; weak D call: TRBD1 (5 bases). The CDR3 has 14 residues. Per germline, CDR1 LGHDT and CDR2 YNNKEL (reference sequence). Trimming cost V 0 bases and J 5 bases, with 10 bases left between them. The DNA of the CDR3 is TGTGCCAGCAGCCAAGATCAGGGTAGGACTGAAGCTTTCTTT. Amino acid sequence: CASSQDQGRTEAFF.

The genes are TRBV6-6 and TRBJ2-7, with 7 bases identical to TRBD1. The CDR3 is 14 amino acids. The germline CDR1 and CDR2 sequences are MNHNY and SVGAGI (reference sequence). The J segment lost 5 bases and the V segment lost 7 bases, leaving 11 bases of the junction unmatched. The CDR3 DNA follows: TGTGCCAGCACCCAACAGGGCCAGGGGGACGAGCAGTACTTC. This gives the protein CASTQQGQGDEQYF.

The rearrangement joins TRBV18 to TRBJ2-2, with 10 bases identical to TRBD2. Germline lookup yields CDR1 KGHSH and CDR2 LQKENI. Unmatched junction bases numbered 9, after V lost 8 bases and J lost 3 bases. The CDR3 is 16 residues long. The CDR3 bases are TGTGCCAGCACTCTAAAGCGGGAGGGCCACACCGGGGAGCTGTTTTTT. Translation gives CASTLKREGHTGELFF.

The chain combines TRBV2 with TRBJ1-1, with D possibly matching TRBD1 (5 bases). Trimming stripped 3 bases from V and 1 base from J, with 15 bases between. Germline V gene data show CDR1 as SNHLY and CDR2 as FYNNEI. This CDR3 spans 16 amino acids. CDR3 sequence: CASSELQARGNTEAFF. The CDR3 coding sequence is TGTGCCAGCAGTGAGCTCCAGGCTAGGGGGAACACTGAAGCTTTCTTT.

About this clone itself: The sample carries other DNA sequences with the same CDR3. The rearrangement links TRBV5-1 to TRBJ2-7, with 8 bases identical to TRBD1. This CDR3 spans 15 amino acids. V lost 4 bases and J lost 2; bases outside the gene matches: 8. Germline CDR1 reads SGHRS; CDR2 reads YFSETQ. The CDR3 DNA is TGCGCCAGCAGCACGGGTTGGACAGGGCCCTACGAGCAGTACTTC. This encodes CASSTGWTGPYEQYF.

The chain combines TRBV10-3 with TRBJ1-2; 10 bases line up with TRBD1. Trimming removed 1 base from V and 8 bases from J; junction bases left unmatched: 7. Germline CDR1 reads ENHRY; CDR2 reads SYGVKD. The CDR3 consists of 15 residues. CDR3 sequence: CAISELGQGVGGYTF. The CDR3 DNA reads TGTGCCATCAGTGAGTTAGGACAGGGGGTTGGCGGCTACACCTTC.

This chain joins TRBV3-1 (or the pseudogene TRBV3-2) and TRBJ1-4; D is uncertain. CDR3 size: 14 residues. Looked up from germline, CDR1 is LGHDT and CDR2 is YNNKEL (reference sequence). V was pared by 2 bases and J by 0 bases, with 4 bases between. CDR3 amino acids: CASSQQTTNEKLFF. For the CDR3, the DNA is TGTGCCAGCAGCCAACAAACAACTAATGAAAAACTGTTTTTT.

The genes are TRBV11-3 and TRBJ2-1, with D possibly being TRBD2 (7 bases). V dropped 1 base and J dropped 5 bases, with 12 bases sitting between them. The CDR3 runs 15 residues. Germline lookup yields CDR1 SGHNT and CDR2 YENEEA. CDR3: CASSLAGGPDNEQFF. The CDR3 DNA sequence: TGTGCCAGCAGCTTAGCGGGGGGCCCCGACAATGAGCAGTTCTTC.

This clone came up once. This sequence joins TRBV10-3 and TRBJ2-2; 11 bases fit TRBD2. This CDR3 region has 15 residues. After removal of 6 bases from V and 6 bases from J, the junction contained 6 bases not matched to a gene. CDR1 is ENHRY, CDR2 SYGVKD, per germline. CDR3 DNA: TGTGCCATCAGCCCTCTAGCGGGAGGAGCCGGGGAGCTGTTTTTT. Translating gives CAISPLAGGAGELFF.

J is TRBJ1-2 and V is TRBV2, with D possibly matching TRBD1 (6 bases). Trimming pared 4 bases from V and 6 bases from J, leaving 15 bases between. Germline V gene sequence: CDR1 SNHLY, CDR2 FYNNEI. The CDR3 loop spans 14 amino acids. CDR3 bases: TGTGCCAGCAGTGTGGCAGGGGCCTCTCATGGCTACACCTTC. Protein: CASSVAGASHGYTF.

As for this clone: Other DNA sequences in this specimen translate into the identical CDR3. The chain recombines TRBV18 with TRBJ2-7; no definite D call. Germline CDR1 reads KGHSH; CDR2 reads LQKENI. V dropped 3 bases and J dropped 0 bases, with 3 bases sitting between them. The CDR3 spans 12 residues. CDR3: CASSPSSYEQYF. In DNA, the CDR3 is TGTGCCAGCTCACCGAGCTCCTACGAGCAGTACTTC. Full variable domain (remainder filled in from reference TRBV18 and TRBJ2-7): NAGVMQNPRHLVRRRGQEARLRCSPMKGHSHVYWYRQLPEEGLKFMVYLQKENIIDESGMPKERFSAEFPKEGPSILRIQQVVRGDSAAYFCASSPSSYEQYFGPGTRLTVT.

The chain uses TRBV7-6 and TRBJ2-3; the match to TRBD2 covers 11 bases. This CDR3 region has 18 residues. Germline CDR1 SGHVS, CDR2 FNYEAQ. With 5 bases clipped from V and 3 bases from J, the junction kept 13 bases outside the gene matches. CDR3 protein: CASSPARLAGGRTDTQYF. The CDR3 nucleotides read TGTGCCAGCAGCCCTGCGCGGCTAGCGGGGGGCCGGACAGATACGCAGTATTTT.

This rearrangement joins TRBV5-1 to TRBJ1-4, with 7 bases aligning to TRBD1. After removal of 0 bases from V and 6 bases from J, the junction contained 2 bases not matched to a gene. CDR1 SGHRS and CDR2 YFSETQ come from the germline V gene. CDR3 length: 14 amino acids. The CDR3: CASSLAGQYEKLFF. The CDR3, as DNA: TGCGCCAGCAGCTTGGCGGGACAGTATGAAAAACTGTTTTTT. Using reference TRBV5-1 and TRBJ1-4 for the parts outside the CDR3, the full variable domain is KAGVTQTPRYLIKTRGQQVTLSCSPISGHRSVSWYQQTPGQGLQFLFEYFSETQRNKGNFPGRFSGRQFSNSRSEMNVSTLELGDSALYLCASSLAGQYEKLFFGSGTQLSVL.

CDR3 sequence reads: CSAMTSGGAGEQFF. CDR3 coding DNA: TGCAGCGCGATGACTAGCGGGGGGGCGGGTGAGCAGTTCTTC. The rearrangement uses TRBV29-1 and TRBJ2-1; 14 bases map to TRBD2. V lost 7 bases, J lost 9 bases, and 8 bases stayed unmatched. Germline lookup yields CDR1 SQVTM and CDR2 ANQGSEA. The CDR3 runs to 14 residues.

The sample holds one count of this clone. The chain recombines TRBV10-3 with TRBJ2-5; 8 nucleotides match TRBD2. The trim removed 8 bases at V and 6 bases at J, leaving 23 bases unmatched. This CDR3 spans 18 amino acids. Germline CDR1 and CDR2: ENHRY and SYGVKD. In nucleotides, the CDR3 is TGTGCCATCGCTTCCCCCGGGCAGGGCGGACTAGCCGAAAAGACCCAGTACTTC. This gives the protein CAIASPGQGGLAEKTQYF.

The V and J genes are TRBV4-1 and TRBJ2-3; perhaps TRBD1 as D (6 bases). CDR3 size: 15 residues. V was clipped by 0 bases and J by 6 bases, with 13 bases between them. The germline V gene has CDR1 MGHRA and CDR2 YSYEKL. CDR3 protein: CASSQDQGWRDTQYF. In nucleotides, the CDR3 is TGCGCCAGCAGCCAAGACCAGGGGTGGAGGGATACGCAGTATTTT.

This chain connects TRBV7-8 to TRBJ1-6; possibly TRBD1 for D (5 bases). The CDR3 spans 16 residues. V lost 2 bases, J lost 1 base, and 9 bases lay in between. The germline V gene has CDR1 SGHVS and CDR2 FQNEAQ. The CDR3 DNA follows: TGTGCCAGCAGCTTAAGGGGCATATCCTATAATTCACCCCTCCACTTT. This codes for CASSLRGISYNSPLHF.

This chain connects TRBV6-4 to TRBJ1-1; possibly TRBD1 for D (5 bases). Germline V gene sequence: CDR1 MRHNA, CDR2 SNTAGT. Trimming cost V 6 bases and J 9 bases, with 17 bases left between them. This CDR3 comprises 13 residues. CDR3 protein: CASRGGTVGKAFF. CDR3 DNA sequence: TGTGCCAGCAGGGGGGGGACCGTTGGGAAAGCTTTCTTT.

V and J are TRBV20-1 and TRBJ1-2; a weak D match, TRBD1 (5 bases). CDR3 length: 12 residues. CDR1 is DFQATT and CDR2 is SNEGSKA in the germline V gene (reference sequence). V was trimmed by 3 bases and J by 8 bases, leaving 13 bases between them. In nucleotides, the CDR3 is TGCAGTGCTAGTCAAGGGGTTGGCGGCTACACCTTC. Its translation: CSASQGVGGYTF.